The 16 T cell receptor beta chains given below trace back to one sample, sequenced in a study of T-cell memory formation after mild COVID-19. TCRdb re-called the 5' RACE reads through MiXCR, storing one row per CDR3 protein. The sample lists around 190,000 distinct CDR3 sequences, approximately 18% seen once, with around 3.9% in the top ten. Sequencing used PBMCs or a T cell subset sorted from them (not recorded which). These receptors all come from a man aged 18 to 29 who had mild COVID-19 (a few samples of this study predate the infection). Cell type and time point are not known.

The chain uses TRBV5-1 and TRBJ1-2, with D possibly matching TRBD1 (6 bases). Deletions cut 4 bases from V and 6 bases from J, with 16 bases between. CDR1 and CDR2 from the germline V gene are SGHRS and YFSETQ. This CDR3 has 14 amino acids. The CDR3: CASSNPGVGDGYTF. CDR3 bases: TGCGCCAGCAGCAACCCAGGGGTTGGAGATGGCTACACCTTC.

The chain links TRBV4-3 to TRBJ2-3; no clear D. The CDR3 is 17 residues long. The V gene lost 4 bases and the J gene lost 1 base, with 18 bases spanning the gap. Germline V gene data show CDR1 as LGHNA and CDR2 as YSLEER. For the CDR3, the DNA is TGCGCCAGCAGCCGGATCGGCGGCGGCGGCCGCACAGATACGCAGTATTTT. This gives the protein CASSRIGGGGRTDTQYF.

Only a few counts were recorded for this clonotype. This rearrangement joins TRBV27 to TRBJ1-6; D gene uncertain. The CDR3 runs to 13 residues. The V gene's germline CDR1 is MNHEY and CDR2 SMNVEV (reference sequence). Trimming took off 7 bases at V and 8 bases at J, with 12 bases between the two ends. CDR3 coding DNA: TGTGCCAGCAAGGAAGACTTTTATTCACCCCTCCACTTT. Residues: CASKEDFYSPLHF.

V and J are TRBV24-1 and TRBJ2-1; D possibly uses TRBD1 or TRBD2 (6 bases each). The ends were cut back, 10 bases at V and 0 bases at J, with 15 bases in the middle. The germline V gene encodes CDR1 KGHDR and CDR2 SFDVKD. This CDR3 is built from 15 residues. The CDR3, as DNA: TGTGCCACGGCTGGGGGGCCCAGCTCCTACAATGAGCAGTTCTTC. Translating it yields CATAGGPSSYNEQFF.

This clonotype was observed at least ten times. This sequence joins TRBV7-3 and TRBJ2-3, with 10 nucleotides matching TRBD1. This CDR3 has 16 residues. Trimming removed 2 bases from V and 2 bases from J; junction bases left unmatched: 4. The V gene's germline CDR1 is SGHTA and CDR2 FQGTGA. The CDR3 DNA follows: TGTGCCAGCAGCTTATCCGGGACAGGGGTCACAGATACGCAGTATTTT. Its protein product is CASSLSGTGVTDTQYF.

There are a few counts of this clonotype. The rearrangement uses TRBV12-3 or TRBV12-4 and TRBJ2-7, with D perhaps matching TRBD1 (6 bases). V was pared by 3 bases and J by 5 bases, with 14 bases between. This CDR3 comprises 14 residues. This CDR3 reads CASSFWSGVNEQYF. CDR3 DNA sequence: TGTGCCAGCAGTTTTTGGTCAGGGGTAAACGAGCAGTACTTC.

The gene calls are TRBV20-1 and TRBJ1-3; D gene ambiguous. The CDR3 consists of 14 residues. Deletions cut 0 bases from V and 2 bases from J, with 8 bases between. Germline CDR1 and CDR2: DFQATT and SNEGSKA (reference sequence). DNA of the CDR3: TGCAGTGCTAGAGACAGAGTAACTGGAAACACCATATATTTT. It is translated as CSARDRVTGNTIYF.

This clonotype has a handful of counts. The chain has TRBV7-2 and TRBJ1-4, with a possible D match to TRBD1 (6 bases). The ends were cut back, 5 bases at V and 0 bases at J, with 10 bases in the middle. Germline assignment: CDR1 SGHTA and CDR2 FQGNSA. There are 15 residues in the CDR3. CDR3 DNA sequence: TGTGCCAGCAGCGACCAGGGGCCAACTAATGAAAAACTGTTTTTT. This encodes CASSDQGPTNEKLFF.

The chain employs TRBV24-1 and TRBJ2-3, with 10 bases matching TRBD2. Germline CDR1 reads KGHDR; CDR2 reads SFDVKD. The CDR3 contains 17 residues. After removal of 3 bases from V and 5 bases from J, the junction contained 10 bases not matched to a gene. CDR3 nucleotides: TGTGCCACCAGTGATCCAGCTAGCGGGGGCACACAAGATACGCAGTATTTT. It yields the protein CATSDPASGGTQDTQYF.

The rearrangement uses TRBV12-3 or TRBV12-4 and TRBJ2-6; no reliable D call. Trimming pared 9 bases from V and 3 bases from J, leaving 6 bases between. The CDR3 runs to 12 residues. CDR3 loop: CASGLGANVLTF. CDR3 nucleotide sequence: TGTGCCAGTGGCCTTGGGGCCAACGTCCTGACTTTC.

The chain recombines TRBV9 with TRBJ1-1; 9 bases are a match to TRBD1. V shed 0 bases, J shed 3 bases, and the junction held 3 bases outside the gene matches. The CDR3 has 15 residues. Germline V gene sequence: CDR1 SGDLS, CDR2 YYNGEE. CDR3 sequence (DNA): TGTGCCAGCAGCGTAGAAGGACAGGGGTACACTGAAGCTTTCTTT. Encoded protein: CASSVEGQGYTEAFF.

In its sample, this clonotype was seen a few times. The chain is built from TRBV7-2 and TRBJ1-6, with 8 bases matching TRBD1. Germline V gives CDR1 SGHTA, CDR2 FQGNSA. The CDR3 is 16 residues long. The trim removed 4 bases at V and 10 bases at J, leaving 12 bases unmatched. The CDR3 is CASSWGQEKGYSPLHF. Written as DNA, the CDR3 is TGTGCCAGCAGCTGGGGACAGGAAAAGGGGTACTCACCCCTCCACTTT.

This clonotype was observed a handful of times. The CDR3 sequence is CASSVDPDRVYEQYF. In nucleotides, the CDR3 is TGTGCCAGCAGCGTAGACCCCGACAGGGTCTACGAGCAGTACTTC. The chain carries TRBV9 and TRBJ2-7, with 7 bases fitting TRBD1. Germline CDR1 reads SGDLS; CDR2 reads YYNGEE. With V trimmed by 0 bases and J by 3 bases, 6 bases remained unmatched. The CDR3 consists of 15 residues.

The table lists this clonotype with a few counts. This rearrangement joins TRBV28 to TRBJ1-4, with 8 bases matching TRBD1. The J segment lost 8 bases and the V segment lost 1 base, leaving 6 bases of the junction unmatched. The germline CDR1 and CDR2 sequences are MDHEN and SYDVKM. The CDR3 spans 15 residues. In DNA, the CDR3 is TGTGCCAGCAGTTTATCCGACCGGACAGGGGAAAAACTGTTTTTT. Its protein product is CASSLSDRTGEKLFF.

The sample holds a few counts of this clonotype. The chain links TRBV20-1 to TRBJ1-1; D is uncertain. The V and J ends lost 6 bases and 3 bases respectively, with 17 bases between them. The germline V gene encodes CDR1 DFQATT and CDR2 SNEGSKA (reference sequence). This CDR3 spans 14 amino acids. The CDR3 bases are TGCAGTGCCGTCCTTACTCAAGGGCACACTGAAGCTTTCTTT. Amino acids: CSAVLTQGHTEAFF.

The rearrangement links TRBV14 to TRBJ1-1; D gene uncertain. This CDR3 comprises 13 residues. In germline, CDR1 is SGHDN, CDR2 FVKESK. V lost 7 bases and J 2 bases, leaving 11 bases between the germline ends. CDR3 bases: TGTGCCAGCAAAGTCCAACTCAACACTGAAGCTTTCTTT. Its protein product is CASKVQLNTEAFF.